The 30 T cell receptor beta chains reported below all come from one sample, sequenced in a study of early T cells in non-severe SARS-CoV-2 infection. TCRdb reprocessed the 5' RACE reads with MiXCR, giving one entry per CDR3 protein. The sample lists roughly 97,000 distinct CDR3 sequences; about 10% were seen once. Sequenced here: whole blood, sampled at baseline. The receptor set was obtained from an adult who was a healthcare worker with PCR-confirmed SARS-CoV-2 infection or an uninfected control (not recorded which).

This clonotype was seen repeatedly, ten times or more. The V call is TRBV2, the J call TRBJ2-3; TRBD1 aligns across 10 bases. Germline assignment: CDR1 SNHLY and CDR2 FYNNEI. This CDR3 is built from 15 residues. Trimming took 4 bases from V and 6 from J; bases not matched to a gene: 7. The CDR3 DNA reads as TGTGCCAGCAGTGGTGGGACAGGGGACGGCGATACGCAGTATTTT. Protein: CASSGGTGDGDTQYF.

At least ten counts were recorded for this clonotype. The CDR3 nucleotides read TGTGCGAGCTGGAGGGCTAGCGGGGTCACAGATACGCAGTATTTT. It yields the protein CASWRASGVTDTQYF. The V and J genes are TRBV6-1 and TRBJ2-3, with 9 bases matching TRBD2. Germline loops: CDR1 MNHNS, CDR2 SASEGT. This CDR3 is 15 amino acids long.

This clonotype turned up a few times. V and J are TRBV7-9 and TRBJ1-2; no clear D. V gave up 5 bases and J gave up 8 bases, with 15 bases separating them. This CDR3 contains 13 residues. Germline V gives CDR1 SEHNR, CDR2 FQNEAQ (reference sequence). The CDR3 protein is CASSLGSGGGYTF. The CDR3 coding sequence is TGTGCCAGCAGCCTGGGTAGCGGAGGCGGCTACACCTTC. The full variable domain, completed using reference TRBV7-9 and TRBJ1-2, is DTGVSQNPRHKITKRGQNVTFRCDPISEHNRLYWYRQTLGQGPEFLTYFQNEAQLEKSRLLSDRFSAERPKGSFSTLEIQRTEQGDSAMYLCASSLGSGGGYTFGSGTRLTVV.

This rearrangement joins TRBV28 to TRBJ2-7, with unresolved D. Per the germline V gene, CDR1 is MDHEN and CDR2 is SYDVKM. V was shortened by 2 bases and J by 3 bases, with 17 bases between the two germline ends. The CDR3 length is 16 residues. CDR3 sequence (DNA): TGTGCCAGCAGTTTAGCTCTCAAGGGTGGGAACTACGAGCAGTACTTC. Amino acids: CASSLALKGGNYEQYF.

This clonotype came up many times. This chain connects TRBV3-1 to TRBJ2-1, with D hard to call. Germline CDR1 is LGHDT and CDR2 is YNNKEL (reference sequence). The CDR3 covers 14 residues. V lost 0 bases, J lost 9 bases, and 12 bases lay in between. CDR3 region: CASSQDLGSSEQFF. CDR3 nucleotides: TGTGCCAGCAGCCAAGACCTAGGTAGTAGTGAGCAGTTCTTC.

The V gene is TRBV27, the J gene TRBJ2-7, with unresolved D. The germline CDR1 and CDR2 sequences are MNHEY and SMNVEV (reference sequence). V was trimmed by 6 bases and J by 7 bases, leaving 1 base between them. This CDR3 has 8 residues. CDR3 nucleotide sequence: TGTGCCAGCAGGGAGCAGTACTTC. It yields the protein CASREQYF.

This clonotype was observed a handful of times. This chain connects TRBV10-1 to TRBJ2-4; tentatively, D is TRBD1 (6 bases). Trimming shortened V by 6 bases and J by 9 bases, and 15 bases separated the two germline ends. The CDR3 is 13 residues long. Germline V gene data show CDR1 as WNHNN and CDR2 as SYGVQD (reference sequence). The DNA for the CDR3 is TGCGCCAGCAGCCGCGGGCAGGGGAGCATTCAGTACTTC. It translates to CASSRGQGSIQYF.

This rearrangement joins TRBV29-1 to TRBJ1-1; D uncertain. This CDR3 comprises 13 residues. The germline CDR1 and CDR2 sequences are SQVTM and ANQGSEA. Trimming removed 3 bases from V and 1 base from J, with 9 bases in between. CDR3 bases: TGCAGCGTTGAGAGACGGGCGAACACTGAAGCTTTCTTT. Its translation is CSVERRANTEAFF.

This clonotype occurred many times. The chain is built from TRBV7-2 and TRBJ2-3, with D perhaps TRBD1 (5 bases). CDR1 is SGHTA and CDR2 is FQGNSA in the germline V gene. CDR3 length: 16 amino acids. V was trimmed by 5 bases and J by 4 bases, leaving 19 bases between them. CDR3 nucleotide sequence: TGTGCCAGCAGCAACAGCCCGGCAGGGAATCCAGATACGCAGTATTTT. Its protein product is CASSNSPAGNPDTQYF.

This clonotype was observed a few times. This chain joins TRBV6-6 and TRBJ1-1; D remains ambiguous. V gave up 0 bases and J gave up 3 bases, with 11 bases separating them. CDR3 length: 15 residues. Germline assignment: CDR1 MNHNY and CDR2 SVGAGI (reference sequence). The CDR3 DNA reads as TGTGCCAGCAGTTACTCGACGGTGGCGGACACTGAAGCTTTCTTT. It specifies CASSYSTVADTEAFF.

This clonotype was seen at least ten times. The chain employs TRBV29-1 and TRBJ2-4; 9 nucleotides line up with TRBD2. The CDR3 has 14 residues. The germline gives CDR1 SQVTM, CDR2 ANQGSEA. Germline trimming cut 4 bases from V and 8 bases from J; bases unmatched to any gene: 9. The CDR3 region is CSVVKSAGGDIQYF. CDR3 sequence (DNA): TGCAGCGTTGTGAAGTCGGCGGGAGGGGACATTCAGTACTTC.

This clonotype was counted ten times or more. The gene calls are TRBV7-6 and TRBJ2-7, with TRBD2 matching over 10 bases. The CDR3 extends over 14 amino acids. V shed 4 bases, J shed 5 bases, and the junction held 5 bases outside the gene matches. Germline V gives CDR1 SGHVS, CDR2 FNYEAQ. The DNA of the CDR3 is TGTGCCAGCAGCTCAACCCTAGCGGGAGACGAGCAGTACTTC. Encoded protein: CASSSTLAGDEQYF.

This clonotype came up a few times. This chain uses TRBV7-9 with TRBJ1-1; the D is unclear. The V gene lost 6 bases and the J gene lost 0 bases, with 8 bases spanning the gap. Looked up from germline, CDR1 is SEHNR and CDR2 is FQNEAQ (reference sequence). This CDR3 has 13 amino acids. Here the CDR3 DNA reads TGTGCCAGCAGTCCTCAGTTGAACACTGAAGCTTTCTTT. This encodes CASSPQLNTEAFF.

The count of this clonotype is one. The V call is TRBV29-1, the J call TRBJ1-1; TRBD1 is a possible D gene (6 bases). The V gene lost 6 bases and the J gene lost 5 bases, with 13 bases spanning the gap. The germline gives CDR1 SQVTM, CDR2 ANQGSEA. This CDR3 comprises 12 residues. CDR3 DNA sequence: TGCAGCGTATCGGACAGCGGTACTGAAGCTTTCTTT. It yields the protein CSVSDSGTEAFF.

The rearrangement uses TRBV19 and TRBJ2-3, with TRBD2 matching over 8 bases. The CDR3 runs 14 residues. With V trimmed by 8 bases and J by 5 bases, 9 bases remained unmatched. Germline assignment: CDR1 LNHDA and CDR2 SQIVND (reference sequence). The CDR3 loop is CASRRGGPGDTQYF. The CDR3 bases are TGTGCCAGTCGCCGGGGGGGGCCGGGAGATACGCAGTATTTT.

This clonotype was picked up a small number of times. The V gene is TRBV29-1, the J gene TRBJ1-2; no clear D. This CDR3 has 12 residues. V was pared by 5 bases and J by 4 bases, with 11 bases between. CDR1 is SQVTM and CDR2 is ANQGSEA in the germline V gene. In nucleotides, the CDR3 is TGCAGCGTTTCGAGGGCCGGCTATGGCTACACCTTC. It encodes CSVSRAGYGYTF.

This sequence joins TRBV12-3 or TRBV12-4 and TRBJ2-3; possibly TRBD1 for D (6 bases). CDR3 size: 14 residues. V was clipped by 1 base and J by 5 bases, with 10 bases between them. CDR3 region: CASSLVEGGDTQYF. The CDR3 DNA sequence: TGTGCCAGCAGTTTAGTGGAAGGGGGAGATACGCAGTATTTT.

The rearrangement joins TRBV3-1 to TRBJ1-1; D perhaps matches TRBD1 (5 bases). V was trimmed by 0 bases and J by 4 bases, leaving 9 bases between them. The CDR3 totals 14 residues. CDR1 is LGHDT, CDR2 YNNKEL, per germline (reference sequence). DNA for the CDR3: TGTGCCAGCAGCCAAGAAAGGAGGGGCACTGAAGCTTTCTTT. Translation gives CASSQERRGTEAFF.

The chain is built from TRBV20-1 and TRBJ1-2; 9 bases line up with TRBD1. This CDR3 spans 13 amino acids. Germline CDR1 is DFQATT and CDR2 is SNEGSKA (reference sequence). With V trimmed by 5 bases and J by 8 bases, 9 bases remained unmatched. The CDR3 here is CSAWDDRGGGYTF. CDR3 in DNA: TGCAGTGCTTGGGATGACAGGGGGGGCGGCTACACCTTC.

The V call is TRBV30, the J call TRBJ2-7; 9 bases align to TRBD1. Trimming cost V 2 bases and J 5 bases; bases outside gene matches: 4. The CDR3 has 13 residues. Germline V CDR1 and CDR2: GTSNPN, SVGIG (reference sequence). CDR3 sequence: CAWSPGTGNEQYF. DNA for the CDR3: TGTGCCTGGAGTCCGGGGACAGGGAACGAGCAGTACTTC.

The genes are TRBV7-2 and TRBJ2-7; D unresolved. CDR1 is SGHTA, CDR2 FQGNSA, per germline. The CDR3 length is 14 residues. V was cut by 2 bases and J by 3 bases, with 11 bases left in between. The CDR3 is CASSLYRANYEQYF. CDR3 coding DNA: TGTGCCAGCAGCTTATACAGAGCCAACTACGAGCAGTACTTC.

This clonotype was seen only a few times. V and J are TRBV18 and TRBJ2-2; maybe TRBD1 (5 bases). V lost 3 bases, J lost 1 base, and 12 bases lay in between. This CDR3 has 16 amino acids. Germline assignment: CDR1 KGHSH and CDR2 LQKENI. CDR3: CASSPLRQGNTGELFF. CDR3 bases: TGTGCCAGCTCACCTCTCAGGCAGGGGAACACCGGGGAGCTGTTTTTT. Supplemented by reference TRBV18 and TRBJ2-2, the full variable domain reads NAGVMQNPRHLVRRRGQEARLRCSPMKGHSHVYWYRQLPEEGLKFMVYLQKENIIDESGMPKERFSAEFPKEGPSILRIQQVVRGDSAAYFCASSPLRQGNTGELFFGEGSRLTVL.

This clonotype has more than one count but fewer than ten. The chain couples TRBV7-2 to TRBJ2-1; 7 bases line up with TRBD1. This CDR3 has 15 residues. Germline V lookup: CDR1 SGHTA, CDR2 FQGNSA. Germline trimming cut 3 bases from V and 6 bases from J; bases unmatched to any gene: 8. In nucleotides, the CDR3 is TGTGCCAGCAGCTTCGACAGGGCGACGGGCAATGAGCAGTTCTTC. As protein: CASSFDRATGNEQFF.

This clonotype was observed a few times. The chain links TRBV20-1 to TRBJ2-7; 8 bases are shared with TRBD1. This CDR3 comprises 15 residues. The germline V gene has CDR1 DFQATT and CDR2 SNEGSKA (reference sequence). Trimming cost V 6 bases and J 0 bases; bases outside gene matches: 10. The CDR3 nucleotides are TGCAGTGCCCAAACCATGACAGGGGTCTCCTACGAGCAGTACTTC. This encodes CSAQTMTGVSYEQYF.

This clonotype was observed many times. V and J are TRBV5-1 and TRBJ1-1, with TRBD1 matching over 8 bases. Germline-derived CDR1 and CDR2 are SGHRS and YFSETQ. This CDR3 spans 13 amino acids. V was pared by 5 bases and J by 5 bases, with 5 bases of the junction left unmatched. CDR3 DNA: TGCGCCAGCAGAGACAGGGGAGGGACTGAAGCTTTCTTT. Residues: CASRDRGGTEAFF. The variable domain in full, with the rest retrieved from reference TRBV5-1 and TRBJ1-1, is KAGVTQTPRYLIKTRGQQVTLSCSPISGHRSVSWYQQTPGQGLQFLFEYFSETQRNKGNFPGRFSGRQFSNSRSEMNVSTLELGDSALYLCASRDRGGTEAFFGQGTRLTVV.

This clonotype was counted between two and nine times. The rearrangement joins TRBV27 to TRBJ2-2; 8 nucleotides match TRBD1. V lost 7 bases, J lost 6 bases, and 7 bases stayed unmatched. CDR1 and CDR2 from the germline V gene are MNHEY and SMNVEV (reference sequence). The CDR3 has 14 residues. CDR3 loop: CASNSRTGSGELFF. CDR3 nucleotide sequence: TGTGCCAGCAACTCCAGGACAGGGTCCGGGGAGCTGTTTTTT.

This clonotype was counted at least ten times. The gene calls are TRBV18 and TRBJ2-5, with 7 positions matching TRBD1. CDR3 length: 16 amino acids. CDR1 is KGHSH, CDR2 LQKENI, per germline. V lost 0 bases, J lost 2 bases, and 6 bases stayed unmatched. CDR3 loop: CASSPPLGTAQETQYF. CDR3 DNA: TGTGCCAGCTCACCACCGCTGGGGACAGCTCAAGAGACCCAGTACTTC.

This clonotype has only a few counts. V and J are TRBV27 and TRBJ2-6; D remains ambiguous. V lost 5 bases and J lost 0, with 8 bases in between. CDR1 is MNHEY, CDR2 SMNVEV, per germline (reference sequence). The length of the CDR3 is 15 residues. The CDR3 sequence: CASSRWFSGANVLTF. CDR3 nucleotides: TGTGCCAGCAGTCGCTGGTTCTCTGGGGCCAACGTCCTGACTTTC.

This clonotype has just a few counts. This chain uses TRBV19 with TRBJ1-6; possibly TRBD1 for D (6 bases). This CDR3 comprises 13 residues. The germline V gene has CDR1 LNHDA and CDR2 SQIVND (reference sequence). The V end lost 8 bases, the J end lost 6 bases, and 11 bases lay between the germline ends. The CDR3 spells CASETGGNSPLHF. CDR3 bases: TGTGCCAGTGAGACAGGAGGTAATTCACCCCTCCACTTT. The whole variable domain, filled in from reference TRBV19 and TRBJ1-6, reads DGGITQSPKYLFRKEGQNVTLSCEQNLNHDAMYWYRQDPGQGLRLIYYSQIVNDFQKGDIAEGYSVSREKKESFPLTVTSAQKNPTAFYLCASETGGNSPLHFGNGTRLTVT.

V is TRBV2 and J is TRBJ2-7; 8 bases map to TRBD1. Germline loops: CDR1 SNHLY, CDR2 FYNNEI. The V gene end was trimmed by 4 bases and the J gene end by 4 bases; junction bases not matched to a gene: 9. This CDR3 is 15 amino acids long. CDR3 nucleotide sequence: TGTGCCAGCAGTGGGTCGTCAGGGGGCGCGTACGAGCAGTACTTC. This translates into CASSGSSGGAYEQYF.